Listed here is a single T cell receptor beta chain. The antigen is unknown. Method: immunoSEQ multiplex PCR; TCRdb's copy keeps in-frame clones and lacks some. The sample includes some 65,000 clones, around 69% seen only once; the top ten take about 3%. The data are from a study of vaccination effects on CD4 cells after COVID-19. Study overall: As their vaccination, participants received two doses of either BNT162b2 or mRNA-1273.

ViraFEST used viral peptide pools to expand antigen-specific CD4+ T cells before sequencing. The culture ran for roughly 10 days before CD4+ T cells were isolated. The vaccine recipients had no prior SARS-CoV-2 infection, with negative nucleocapsid antibodies. They grew a few million PBMC in each well, adding 9.5 to 10 IU/ml IL-2 and 8 to 10 ug/ml peptides. The CDR3 extends over 12 amino acids. The germline V and J ends were trimmed by 4 bases and 0 bases, with 6 bases remaining between them. Germline CDR1 is SQVTM and CDR2 is ANQGSEA. This rearrangement joins TRBV29-1 to TRBJ1-2; a possible D gene is TRBD1 (6 bases). This specimen was CD4+ T cells from PBMCs cultured with HCoV-NL63 spike peptides, taken before COVID-19 vaccination. This receptor was taken from a human donor who received a COVID-19 vaccine. The CDR3 loop reads CSVGQANYGYTF. CDR3 sequence (DNA): TGCAGCGTTGGACAGGCTAACTATGGCTACACCTTC. Together with reference TRBV29-1 and TRBJ1-2, the CDR3 gives the full variable domain: SAVISQKPSRDICQRGTSLTIQCQVDSQVTMMFWYRQQPGQSLTLIATANQGSEATYESGFVIDKFPISRPNLTFSTLTVSNMSPEDSSIYLCSVGQANYGYTFGSGTRLTVV.